This TCR beta chain is from a study of cytomegalovirus exposure and HLA in healthy donors (dated by TCRdb to about 2017). Looking at the study overall: According to an earlier analysis of 587 of the donors, some 180 million T cells yielded 90 million to 130 million unique TCR beta sequences and 276 Gb of sequence data. An earlier analysis of around 580 of the donors used high-throughput TCR beta sequencing to judge whether each TCR beta V gene segment behaved as functional or pseudogenic. Across approximately 400 genotyped donors of the cohort, an average of about 220,000 unique TCR beta nucleotide sequences per donor were sequenced, and roughly 18% of those sequences were non-productive. To predict cytomegalovirus infection status, the study combined high-throughput TCR immunosequencing, statistical association of individual TCRs with disease status, and machine learning. Alongside the repertoire data, information on donor age, sex, ethnicity and CMV serostatus was compiled. An early release that covered roughly 600 HLA-typed donors contained approximately 300 gigabases of sequencing data and tens of millions of unique TCR sequences. A later analysis re-examined previously published TCR beta repertoires from more than 600 donors and added high-resolution HLA genotyping to investigate patterns of TCR occurrence. Genome-wide SNP genotypes for about 55% of the roughly 670 donors were used in a later genetic analysis, which treated that subset as a discovery cohort. Every repertoire in the discovery cohort had been generated on one and the same sequencing platform. Because of strong linkage in the cohort, 5 or 6 DR-DQ haplotypes were treated as single units for association and clustering. Among the roughly 400 genotyped donors, more than 70% belonged to the genetic ancestry cluster associated with self-reported Caucasian donors. The T cell repertoires of 666 subjects were profiled by immunosequencing and related to cytomegalovirus serostatus. The number of typed donors differed by locus: roughly 620-630 for A, B, C, DRB1 and DQB1; some 500 for DQA1; over 600 for DPA1; and 400 to 480 for DPB1. Both class I and class II loci were covered by HLA typing, at four-digit resolution. In addition to the first cohort of around 670 subjects, a separate validation cohort of 120 different subjects was used. The later analysis used no new phenotypic data to find candidate immune exposures, relying instead on TCR beta sequences and their occurrence across donors. The aim of the study was to test whether cataloging public T cell receptors could identify signatures of past pathogen exposure.

Libraries came from the immunoSEQ multiplex PCR assay. A mixture of 60 forward primers for TCR Vbeta segments and 13 reverse primers for TCR Jbeta segments was used in the multiplex PCR. The CDR3 region of rearranged TCR beta genes was amplified from genomic DNA with a multiplex PCR assay. The amplified TCR beta libraries were sequenced on the Illumina HiSeq System as 87-base-pair reads. Regarding the original processing steps: Across the 600 to 700 repertoires, a later analysis counted 78 million or so unique TCR beta chains, around 10 million of which were shared by at least two donors. To remove PCR and sequencing errors, raw reads were error-corrected and collapsed into unique sequences using a nearest-neighbor algorithm that merged closely related sequences. To assign V, D and J gene segments, CDR3 sequences were aligned to IMGT reference sequences. For a sequence to be retained, a match of at least six nucleotides was required to both a V gene segment and a J gene segment. A rearrangement counted as productive if the CDR3 had no stop codons and remained in frame with V and J, and every other rearrangement counted as non-productive. Following IMGT convention, CDR3 was defined as the stretch from the second conserved V-encoded cysteine up to the conserved J-encoded phenylalanine. In an earlier analysis of around 540 of the donors, sequences lacking an unambiguous match to a single V gene segment were excluded. In an earlier analysis of some 590 of the donors, a V segment was called functional when productive rearrangements were above 56.7%, and segregating when the standard deviation between donors exceeded 5%. A statistical classification framework was built to diagnose cytomegalovirus status from the catalog of TCR beta chain sequences. In a later analysis, V and J genes were assigned by comparing TCR nucleotide sequences against IMGT/GENE-DB human TR gene sequences. Using the TCRdist pipeline, a later analysis assigned CDR3 sequences along with most-parsimonious VDJ recombination scenarios. In a later analysis, each TCR beta chain was defined by its CDR3 amino acid sequence together with its V-gene family, and reads lacking a unique V-gene family were excluded. As a way to deal with suspected cross-contamination and a sequencing artifact, a later analysis dropped nearly 600 nucleotide sequences that were highly shared and had low generation probability. A later analysis calculated a clonal expansion index for each public chain from normalized within-repertoire ranks of inferred template counts. Generation probabilities in a later analysis came from a VDJ recombination model fitted to out-of-frame rearrangements, and those results were checked against IGoR. Hypergeometric tests were used in a later analysis to score TCR-TCR, TCR-HLA and TCR-CMV co-occurrence, with a repertoire-size bias correction applied to the TCR pairs. False discovery rates were estimated in a later analysis by permuting HLA or CMV assignments 20 times. In a later analysis, co-occurring TCRs were grouped using DBSCAN, with TCRdist sequence similarity added in when clustering inside HLA-allele-positive subsets. Co-occurrence clustering excluded repertoires with fewer than 30,000 or more than 120,000 public chains, plus five with anomalous nucleotide sharing. TCRdb took over this immuneACCESS table, retaining in-frame rearrangements with V and J assigned. Such tables are incomplete; in checked studies, under half of the missing clones stem from an unresolved V gene, and the remainder is unexplained. That table is the source of V, J and clone size, and D and trimming were worked out from the DNA. The sample table holds roughly 190,000 clones, of which roughly 72% were seen once. The ten largest clones capture 2% to 2.5% of the sample.

In total, roughly 710 healthy bone marrow donors made up the cohort. All cohort members were sampled while nominally healthy, although unrecorded immune exposures were likely present. The donor tested CMV seropositive and was one of the 289 seropositive cohort members. A peripheral blood sample was collected from each donor, and TCR beta sequencing was performed on peripheral blood mononuclear cells. The Qiagen DNeasy Blood Extraction Kit was used to extract genomic DNA from the blood cell samples. What the research found in general, with its limitations: The study listed 150 to 200 TCR beta chains as associated with cytomegalovirus. According to a later analysis, TCR association rates differed among HLA loci, with DRB1 alleles showing the most associated TCRs and HLA-C alleles showing the fewest. In a later genetic analysis, fewer N-insertions in productive TCRs were reported among donors in an Asian-associated ancestry cluster than the 666-donor mean. A further reported finding was that TCR beta sequences accurately predicted the HLA-A and HLA-B alleles for most subjects in the first cohort. Assigning TCR associations to individual alleles was difficult when HLA alleles, especially DR and DQ, strongly co-occurred. Correlated functional status among segregating V segments might be attributable to linkage disequilibrium, but an unknown experimental factor could not be ruled out. While some public TCRs were present in many individuals, most TCR sequences turned up only very rarely across donors. The earlier analysis of a few hundred of the donors excluded fewer than 20 rarely observed V segments, including chromosome 9 orphons, because counts were too low. Specific HLA alleles were associated with 15,000 to 20,000 TCR beta sequences at a false discovery rate of 0.05 in a later analysis. In vitro tests confirmed that three of the cytomegalovirus-associated TCR beta chains recognize cytomegalovirus antigens. HLA typing was unavailable for some donors at each locus, so association tests used only the typed subset. In both the original and validation cohorts, the classifier was reported to diagnose cytomegalovirus status with high specificity and sensitivity. Broadly in line with IMGT annotations, most TCR beta V segments showed up in productive rearrangements about 87% or about 30% of the time in an earlier analysis of approximately 640 of the donors. The authors suggested that the approach could potentially be generalized to other disease states and immunological phenotypes. Sequencing depth was assumed to be roughly uniform across donors in the presence/absence analyses, though that assumption may not hold. Most CMV-associated TCR beta chains appeared to be HLA-restricted in a later analysis, and the HLA associations seemed to be driven largely by CMV exposure. The only immune exposure information available for the cohort was CMV serostatus. A later analysis reported that several top co-occurrence clusters appeared linked to parvovirus B19, influenza, CMV and Epstein-Barr virus. In a later analysis, HLA-associated TCR beta chains showed more clonal expansion and lower generation probabilities than non-associated chains that were equally common. Because the 87-base-pair reads could not distinguish some IMGT-functional V segments, including TRBV6-2 and TRBV6-3, those segments were excluded. The sequencing pipeline was judged likely to have produced a cluster of highly shared sequence variants as a technical artifact. V-gene and J-gene trimming of TCR beta chains was associated with a missense DCLRE1C variant in a later genetic analysis, and the association was replicated in an independent cohort. Only TCR beta chains were sequenced in this cohort, and the absence of alpha or paired-chain data limited detectable features.

CDR1 and CDR2 were assigned from the germline V gene as MGHRA and YSYEKL. From the cysteine through the phenylalanine, the CDR3 covers 15 amino acids. Just the 45-base CDR3 DNA is kept, in frame starting at base 1. V drops 0 bases and J drops 2 bases, leaving 10 bases in between. As regards this clone: Its antigen remains unidentified. Base-call qualities are not available, and no considerably larger clone is one nucleotide away.

This receptor chain uses TRBV4-1 and TRBJ1-1, and the D gene may be TRBD1, 5 bases matching. The TCR was taken from a young woman in good health and CMV-seropositive. Sequencing was carried out using PBMCs. The DNA is TGCGCCAGCAGCCAAGACTCAGGGCCAAACACTGAAGCTTTCTTT. It codes for CASSQDSGPNTEAFF.